This TCR beta chain derives from a study of blood T cell repertoires in COVID-19. Study as a whole: The analysed material was cDNA or gDNA that came from T cells, B-cell-depleted T cells, or PBMCs.

Original methodology: Scientists estimated how many nucleated cells there were by amplifying reference gene primers. Method: immunoSEQ multiplex PCR; TCRdb's copy keeps in-frame clones and lacks some. V and J calls and clone size are given by that table; D and trimming were obtained from the DNA. The sample gives around 160,000 clones, approximately 79% of which show up once; 15% to 20% is in the top ten. From germline, CDR1 is LGHDT and CDR2 YNNKEL (reference sequence). V was pared by 5 bases and J by 3 bases, with 3 bases of the junction left unmatched. The CDR3 sequence is 14 residues long. The source is a woman of 80 years or more with acute or convalescent COVID-19. The source material was peripheral blood. The chain couples TRBV3-1 (or the pseudogene TRBV3-2) to TRBJ1-4, with 7 bases lining up with TRBD1. The CDR3: CASSWGQSNEKLFF. CDR3 in DNA: TGTGCCAGCAGCTGGGGACAGTCTAATGAAAAACTGTTTTTT.